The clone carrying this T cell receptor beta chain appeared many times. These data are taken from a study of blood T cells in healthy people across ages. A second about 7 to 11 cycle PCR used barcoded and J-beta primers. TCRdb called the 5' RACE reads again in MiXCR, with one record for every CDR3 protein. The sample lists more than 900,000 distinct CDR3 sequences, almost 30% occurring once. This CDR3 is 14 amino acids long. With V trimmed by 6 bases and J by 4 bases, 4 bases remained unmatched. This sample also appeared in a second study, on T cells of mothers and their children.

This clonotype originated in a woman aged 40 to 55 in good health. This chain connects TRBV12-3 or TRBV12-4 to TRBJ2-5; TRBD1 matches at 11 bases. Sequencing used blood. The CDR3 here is CASSPGTGGETQYF. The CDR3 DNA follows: TGTGCCAGCAGCCCCGGGACAGGGGGAGAGACCCAGTACTTC.